Below are 24 T cell receptor beta chains sequenced from a single sample in a study of Ad26.COV2.S vaccination and SARS-CoV-2 variants. The treatment here: about 20 received Ad26.COV2.S at low or high dose, single or two shots; 5 received placebo; per-sample allocation not given. Collection of the samples took place on day 63 after the first injection of vaccine or placebo. Profiling relied on immunoSEQ multiplex PCR, and the TCRdb table lists in-frame clones only, not all of them. The repertoire includes hundreds of thousands of clones, 75% to 90% of them detected once, and under 6% sits in the top ten. Sequences were derived from peripheral blood, sampled in a trial of Ad26.COV2.S vaccine versus placebo. Receptor source: a person between 18 and 65 years old who received the Ad26.COV2.S COVID-19 vaccine or a placebo.

As DNA, the CDR3 is TGTGCCAGTAGTATTCAGGCCAGCGGGGGGGCCGCGGGCACAGATACGCAGTATTTT. Its translation is CASSIQASGGAAGTDTQYF. The chain is built from TRBV19 and TRBJ2-3; TRBD2 aligns across 10 bases. CDR1 and CDR2 (germline): LNHDA, SQIVND (reference sequence). J lost 1 base, V lost 3 bases, and 13 bases had no gene match. CDR3 size: 19 residues.

V and J are TRBV4-3 and TRBJ1-5, with D uncertain. The CDR3 is made up of 14 amino acids. Trimming removed 0 bases from V and 1 base from J, with 4 bases in between. Germline V gene sequence: CDR1 LGHNA, CDR2 YSLEER. CDR3 amino acids: CASSQDLSNQPQHF. The CDR3 DNA sequence: TGCGCCAGCAGCCAAGATCTGAGCAATCAGCCCCAGCATTTT.

The V gene is TRBV27, the J gene TRBJ1-4, with TRBD1 matching over 8 bases. CDR1 is MNHEY, CDR2 SMNVEV, per germline (reference sequence). The CDR3 extends over 17 amino acids. V lost 0 bases and J lost 1; bases outside the gene matches: 4. The CDR3 is CASSLSRQGLTNEKLFF. In DNA form, the CDR3 reads TGTGCCAGCAGTTTATCGAGACAGGGGCTAACTAATGAAAAACTGTTTTTT.

The chain uses TRBV5-4 and TRBJ2-1; D call uncertain. The CDR3 has 15 amino acids. V was shortened by 0 bases and J by 0 bases, with 7 bases between the two germline ends. Germline loops: CDR1 SGHNT, CDR2 YYREEE (reference sequence). This CDR3 reads CASSLEGSSYNEQFF. The CDR3 nucleotides are TGTGCCAGCAGCTTGGAGGGTAGCTCCTACAATGAGCAGTTCTTC.

This clone was detected only once. The CDR3 region has the DNA TGTGCCTACCACAGGGGTGACGGCTACACCTTC. This encodes CAYHRGDGYTF. V and J are TRBV30 and TRBJ1-2; 7 bases map to TRBD1. Losses at the gene ends were 7 bases for V and 8 bases for J; bases not matched to a gene: 7. The CDR3 is 11 amino acids. CDR1 GTSNPN and CDR2 SVGIG come from the germline V gene (reference sequence). Combining the CDR3 with reference TRBV30 and TRBJ1-2 gives the whole variable domain SQTIHQWPATLVQPVGSPLSLECTVEGTSNPNLYWYRQAAGRGLQLLFYSVGIGQISSEVPQNLSASRPQDRQFILSSKKLLLSDSGFYLCAYHRGDGYTFGSGTRLTVV.

The chain uses TRBV6-5 and TRBJ2-6; D call uncertain. CDR1 and CDR2 from the germline V gene are MNHEY and SVGAGI. The ends were cut back, 7 bases at V and 0 bases at J, with 7 bases in the middle. The CDR3 is 14 amino acids. The CDR3 spells CASNTRSGANVLTF. For the CDR3, the DNA is TGTGCCAGCAACACCCGCTCTGGGGCCAACGTCCTGACTTTC.

The chain has TRBV11-2 and TRBJ2-6, with 8 bases aligning to TRBD1. V dropped 5 bases and J dropped 0; count of bases not matched to a gene: 6. Germline V gene data show CDR1 as SGHAT and CDR2 as FQNNGV. This CDR3 spans 17 amino acids. The CDR3 sequence is CASSDWTGISGANVLTF. The CDR3 DNA sequence: TGTGCCAGCAGCGATTGGACAGGGATCTCTGGGGCCAACGTCCTGACTTTC.

V and J are TRBV9 and TRBJ2-3; 7 nucleotides match TRBD2. Trimming at V came to 1 base and at J to 6 bases, leaving 11 bases not matched to a gene. The germline CDR1 and CDR2 sequences are SGDLS and YYNGEE. This CDR3 is built from 16 residues. The CDR3: CASSVFIGSSGDTQYF. The DNA for the CDR3 is TGTGCCAGCAGCGTATTTATCGGGAGTAGCGGGGATACGCAGTATTTT.

The chain is built from TRBV10-3 and TRBJ2-1; tentatively, D is TRBD1 or TRBD2 (5 bases each). Trimming removed 0 bases from V and 0 bases from J, with 9 bases in between. CDR1 is ENHRY, CDR2 SYGVKD, per germline. The CDR3 sequence is 16 residues long. The DNA of the CDR3 is TGTGCCATCAGTGAGTCTACGGGGCGCTCCTACAATGAGCAGTTCTTC. It is translated as CAISESTGRSYNEQFF.

The J gene is TRBJ2-5, the V gene TRBV9, with 11 bases matching TRBD2. The J segment lost 2 bases and the V segment lost 0 bases, leaving 3 bases of the junction unmatched. The CDR3 sequence is 16 residues long. From germline, CDR1 is SGDLS and CDR2 YYNGEE. The DNA for the CDR3 is TGTGCCAGCAGCGTAGGACTAGCGGGGTTACAAGAGACCCAGTACTTC. Its translation is CASSVGLAGLQETQYF.

This chain uses TRBV11-2 with TRBJ1-1, with TRBD1 identical over 7 bases. V was clipped by 2 bases and J by 3 bases; unmatched bases: 9. Germline V gene lookup returns CDR1 SGHAT and CDR2 FQNNGV. The CDR3 runs to 16 residues. CDR3 in amino acids: CASSLTKYDRDTEAFF. The CDR3 DNA follows: TGTGCCAGCAGCTTAACAAAGTATGACAGGGACACTGAAGCTTTCTTT. The full variable domain, with the rest looked up from reference TRBV11-2 and TRBJ1-1, is EAGVAQSPRYKIIEKRQSVAFWCNPISGHATLYWYQQILGQGPKLLIQFQNNGVVDDSQLPKDRFSAERLKGVDSTLKIQPAKLEDSAVYLCASSLTKYDRDTEAFFGQGTRLTVV.

The genes are TRBV15 and TRBJ2-5; 7 nucleotides match TRBD1. Germline CDR1 is LNHNV and CDR2 is YYDKDF (reference sequence). Germline trimming cut 0 bases from V and 5 bases from J; bases unmatched to any gene: 12. This CDR3 region has 17 residues. Written as DNA, the CDR3 is TGTGCCACCAGCAGAGAGAGTGCCTTAGGGGGCCGGGAGACCCAGTACTTC. Its translation is CATSRESALGGRETQYF.

The rearrangement links TRBV7-2 to TRBJ2-3; D perhaps matches TRBD2 (6 bases). Trimming took off 6 bases at V and 3 bases at J, with 19 bases between the two ends. Germline V CDR1 and CDR2: SGHTA, FQGNSA. The CDR3 has 16 amino acids. The CDR3 protein is CASRRIFGRITDTQYF. CDR3 bases: TGTGCCAGCAGAAGAATTTTCGGGAGAATTACAGATACGCAGTATTTT.

This clone was seen just once. The chain links TRBV6-5 to TRBJ1-2; 8 positions agree with TRBD1. The V gene's germline CDR1 is MNHEY and CDR2 SVGAGI. V dropped 6 bases and J dropped 5; count of bases not matched to a gene: 5. CDR3 length: 13 amino acids. The CDR3 sequence is CASSRTGPYGYTF. CDR3 nucleotides: TGTGCCAGCAGCCGGACAGGGCCTTATGGCTACACCTTC.

This rearrangement joins TRBV7-3 to TRBJ2-3; 10 bases fit TRBD1. CDR3 length: 16 residues. The germline V gene has CDR1 SGHTA and CDR2 FQGTGA. J was trimmed by 0 bases and V by 4 bases; bases with no gene match: 4. In nucleotides, the CDR3 is TGTGCCAGCAGCTCCCGGACAGGGGGTAGCACAGATACGCAGTATTTT. Translating it yields CASSSRTGGSTDTQYF.

The chain has TRBV6-1 and TRBJ1-1; 9 bases are a match to TRBD1. The CDR3 extends over 16 amino acids. Trimming cost V 4 bases and J 1 base; bases outside gene matches: 7. The germline V gene has CDR1 MNHNS and CDR2 SASEGT. This CDR3 reads CASSGDRGTKNTEAFF. The CDR3, as DNA: TGTGCCAGCAGTGGAGACAGGGGGACTAAGAACACTGAAGCTTTCTTT.

CDR3 DNA sequence: TGTGCCAGCAGCCAAGAGGGGGGAGTGGAGCAGTTCTTC. It translates to CASSQEGGVEQFF. The genes are TRBV3-1 (or the pseudogene TRBV3-2) and TRBJ2-1; a weak D match, TRBD2 (6 bases). The CDR3 extends over 13 amino acids. Germline loops: CDR1 LGHDT, CDR2 YNNKEL (reference sequence). V lost 0 bases and J lost 10, with 10 bases in between.

The chain links TRBV19 to TRBJ1-1; 7 nucleotides agree with TRBD1. The CDR3 runs 13 residues. Per germline, CDR1 LNHDA and CDR2 SQIVND (reference sequence). J was trimmed by 4 bases and V by 4 bases; bases with no gene match: 3. The CDR3, as DNA: TGTGCCAGTAGTACCCAGGGGGGCACTGAAGCTTTCTTT. Translation gives CASSTQGGTEAFF. The full variable domain, in which reference TRBV19 and TRBJ1-1 provide the parts outside the CDR3, is DGGITQSPKYLFRKEGQNVTLSCEQNLNHDAMYWYRQDPGQGLRLIYYSQIVNDFQKGDIAEGYSVSREKKESFPLTVTSAQKNPTAFYLCASSTQGGTEAFFGQGTRLTVV.

The genes are TRBV19 and TRBJ1-1; 10 nucleotides match TRBD1. CDR3 length equals 14 residues. CDR1 LNHDA and CDR2 SQIVND come from the germline V gene (reference sequence). V was pared by 4 bases and J by 4 bases, with 3 bases of the junction left unmatched. As DNA, the CDR3 is TGTGCCAGTAGTACTCGGACAGGGGGCACTGAAGCTTTCTTT. Translating it yields CASSTRTGGTEAFF.

This clone was detected once. The chain uses TRBV7-6 and TRBJ2-5; no firm D call. CDR3 length: 16 residues. CDR1 is SGHVS and CDR2 is FNYEAQ in the germline V gene. V lost 0 bases and J lost 2, with 13 bases in between. CDR3 loop: CASSLADFRMQETQYF. The CDR3 coding sequence is TGTGCCAGCAGCTTAGCGGATTTCCGAATGCAAGAGACCCAGTACTTC.

The J gene is TRBJ1-2, the V gene TRBV28; 11 nucleotides line up with TRBD1. The junction had 6 bases not matched to a gene; V was cut back by 5 bases and J by 4 bases. The CDR3 totals 15 residues. The germline V gene has CDR1 MDHEN and CDR2 SYDVKM. The CDR3 DNA follows: TGTGCCAGCAGTCCGACCGGGACAGGGGGCTATGGCTACACCTTC. Translation gives CASSPTGTGGYGYTF.

Notes on this clone: The sample holds other DNA sequences that translate to the same CDR3. The chain employs TRBV24-1 and TRBJ1-1; no firm D call. V lost 5 bases, J lost 1 base, and 4 bases lay in between. The CDR3 runs to 12 residues. From germline, CDR1 is KGHDR and CDR2 SFDVKD. In DNA form, the CDR3 reads TGTGCCACCAGTGGAGCGAACACTGAAGCTTTCTTT. Translating gives CATSGANTEAFF.

This chain connects TRBV19 to TRBJ2-2, with 9 bases lining up with TRBD2. V shed 6 bases and J 4 bases; nucleotides not matched to a gene: 12. From germline, CDR1 is LNHDA and CDR2 SQIVND (reference sequence). CDR3 size: 17 residues. The CDR3 protein is CASSPFRAGGRTGELFF. The CDR3 DNA sequence: TGTGCCAGTAGCCCGTTCCGAGCGGGGGGTCGCACCGGGGAGCTGTTTTTT.

The V and J genes are TRBV28 and TRBJ1-2; unclear D gene. Between the trimmed V and J ends, which lost 2 bases and 2 bases, there was a span of 6 bases. The CDR3 runs to 13 residues. Germline V gives CDR1 MDHEN, CDR2 SYDVKM. CDR3 sequence reads: CASSLVANYGYTF. The DNA of the CDR3 is TGTGCCAGCAGTTTAGTAGCCAACTATGGCTACACCTTC.